The rows below give T cell receptor beta chains drawn from one sample of a study of radiotherapy plus CTLA-4 blockade in lung cancer. Sequencing used immunoSEQ multiplex PCR; TCRdb keeps in-frame clones, though not all of them. The sample carries approximately 45,000 clones, over 55% recorded once. The input for sequencing was peripheral blood, taken from a patient treated with radiotherapy plus ipilimumab. These receptors all stem from a human donor with non-small cell lung cancer who had a partial response to radiotherapy plus ipilimumab. Both conserved end residues are part of each CDR3. D genes are given only for firm matches. Some rows mark clone size as missing; the rest say once, few, many or name a class of expanded clone.

NA	TRBV20-1	TRBJ1-2	NA	CSASSGEGYTF	TGCAGTGCTAGCTCAGGTGAAGGCTACACCTTC
once	TRBV9	TRBJ2-3	NA	CASSSGPRTDTQYF	TGTGCCAGCAGCAGCGGGCCGAGGACAGATACGCAGTATTTT
NA	TRBV6-1	TRBJ1-4	NA	CASSSLQGGYLFF	TGTGCCAGCAGTTCTTTACAGGGTGGATATCTGTTTTTT
NA	TRBV5-6	TRBJ1-1	NA	CASKLRGAHTEAFF	TGTGCCAGCAAACTCAGGGGAGCGCACACTGAAGCTTTCTTT
NA	TRBV7-2	TRBJ1-1	NA	CASRQAGINTEAFF	TGTGCCAGTCGACAGGCTGGGATAAACACTGAAGCTTTCTTT
NA	TRBV6-1	TRBJ2-4	NA	CASSYGSGQYF	TGTGCCAGCAGTTACGGTAGCGGTCAGTACTTC
NA	TRBV30	TRBJ2-5	NA	CAWSENRETQYF	TGTGCCTGGAGTGAGAATAGAGAGACCCAGTACTTC
NA	TRBV5-6	TRBJ1-1	NA	CASSLGEAEAFF	TGTGCCAGCAGCTTAGGGGAGGCTGAAGCTTTCTTT
NA	TRBV5-1	TRBJ2-5	NA	CASSSAGPLQETQYF	TGCGCCAGCAGCTCCGCGGGGCCCCTCCAAGAGACCCAGTACTTC
NA	TRBV18	TRBJ2-3	TRBD2	CASSPRTSGGKDTQYF	TGTGCCAGCTCACCTAGGACTAGCGGGGGGAAGGATACGCAGTATTTT
many	TRBV7-2	TRBJ1-1	NA	CASSLEQMNTEAFF	TGTGCCAGCAGCTTAGAACAGATGAACACTGAAGCTTTCTTT
NA	TRBV7-2	TRBJ2-5	NA	CASSRPLAGAETQYF	TGTGCCAGCAGCCGGCCTCTTGCGGGGGCAGAGACCCAGTACTTC
NA	TRBV27	TRBJ1-2	TRBD1	CASRAGTGGGYTF	TGTGCCAGCAGGGCCGGGACAGGGGGTGGCTACACCTTC
NA	TRBV7-9	TRBJ2-7	TRBD1	CASSSTTGTAVYEQYF	TGTGCCAGCAGCTCCACGACAGGGACAGCTGTCTACGAGCAGTACTTC
few	TRBV10-3	TRBJ2-5	TRBD2	CAISRGGGAISQETQYF	TGTGCCATCAGCCGGGGCGGGGGGGCCATTAGCCAAGAGACCCAGTACTTC
few	TRBV4-3	TRBJ2-1	TRBD1	CASSQSGGASYNEQFF	TGCGCCAGCAGCCAGTCAGGGGGCGCCTCCTACAATGAGCAGTTCTTC
NA	TRBV2	TRBJ2-5	TRBD2	CASKKRGGPQETQYF	TGTGCCAGCAAAAAGCGGGGGGGGCCACAAGAGACCCAGTACTTC
once	TRBV18	TRBJ2-3	TRBD2	CASSLWTSLLSDTQYF	TGTGCCAGCTCACTCTGGACTAGCCTTCTTTCAGATACGCAGTATTTT
few	TRBV28	TRBJ1-2	NA	CASSSVQVYGYTF	TGTGCCAGCAGTTCAGTGCAGGTCTATGGCTACACCTTC
NA	TRBV15	TRBJ1-5	NA	CATSTPTIDQPQHF	TGTGCCACCAGCACCCCGACAATAGATCAGCCCCAGCATTTT
NA	TRBV7-2	TRBJ1-1	TRBD1	CASSLDYRGTEAFF	TGTGCCAGCAGCTTAGATTACAGGGGGACTGAAGCTTTCTTT
once	TRBV11-2	TRBJ2-7	NA	CASSEQGPYEQYF	TGTGCCAGCAGCGAGCAGGGGCCCTACGAGCAGTACTTC
few	TRBV6-5	TRBJ2-7	NA	CASSPDTYEQYF	TGTGCCAGCAGCCCGGACACCTACGAGCAGTACTTC
few	TRBV9	TRBJ2-5	NA	CASSVSVGETQYF	TGTGCCAGCAGCGTATCTGTCGGAGAGACCCAGTACTTC
once	TRBV6-1	TRBJ1-2	NA	CASRIPGSTGYGYTF	TGTGCCAGCAGAATCCCGGGGAGTACCGGCTATGGCTACACCTTC
NA	TRBV7-3	TRBJ2-5	NA	CASSPTGTQETQYF	TGTGCCAGCAGCCCCACCGGGACACAAGAGACCCAGTACTTC
few	TRBV18	TRBJ1-1	NA	CASSAGVLSEAFF	TGTGCCAGCTCAGCGGGGGTACTCTCTGAAGCTTTCTTT
NA	TRBV25-1	TRBJ2-1	NA	CASSDWGPHGYEQFF	TGTGCCAGCAGTGATTGGGGGCCCCACGGCTATGAGCAGTTCTTC
NA	TRBV6-6	TRBJ2-7	TRBD1	CASGSGTGGYEQYF	TGTGCCAGCGGATCCGGGACAGGGGGCTACGAGCAGTACTTC
NA	TRBV29-1	TRBJ2-7	TRBD1	CSARQGPYEQYF	TGCAGCGCGAGACAGGGGCCCTACGAGCAGTACTTC
NA	TRBV7-8	TRBJ1-1	NA	CASSLGLLAEAFF	TGTGCCAGCAGCTTGGGGCTATTGGCTGAAGCTTTCTTT
medium-sized	TRBV7-2	TRBJ2-1	TRBD1	CASSSKTDRGRNEQFF	TGTGCCAGCAGCTCTAAGACGGACAGGGGGCGAAATGAGCAGTTCTTC
NA	TRBV7-2	TRBJ2-7	TRBD2	CASSQSGALSYEQYF	TGTGCCAGCAGCCAAAGCGGGGCCTTATCCTACGAGCAGTACTTC
NA	TRBV7-2	TRBJ2-7	NA	CASSSDWTARGYF	TGTGCCAGCAGCTCAGATTGGACAGCGAGGGGGTACTTC
NA	TRBV9	TRBJ1-2	TRBD1	CASSVTRGTGSRGYTF	TGTGCCAGCAGCGTAACGAGGGGGACAGGGAGTAGGGGCTACACCTTC
NA	TRBV6-1	TRBJ2-7	TRBD1	CASSFDRVSYEQYF	TGTGCCAGCAGTTTTGACAGGGTATCCTACGAGCAGTACTTC
once	TRBV7-8	TRBJ1-5	NA	CASGTGTYSNQPQHF	TGTGCCAGCGGCACCGGGACATATAGCAATCAGCCCCAGCATTTT
NA	TRBV5-6	TRBJ2-7	NA	CASSPGKSYEQYF	TGTGCCAGCAGCCCGGGGAAGAGCTACGAGCAGTACTTC
NA	TRBV6-1	TRBJ2-7	TRBD1	CASRVPGQGYEQYF	TGTGCCAGCAGGGTCCCGGGACAGGGTTACGAGCAGTACTTC
NA	TRBV2	TRBJ1-2	NA	CASRERAGSGYTF	TGTGCCAGCAGGGAGAGGGCGGGGAGTGGCTACACCTTC
few	TRBV7-8	TRBJ2-1	TRBD1	CASRGRGNFYEQFF	TGTGCCAGCCGCGGCAGGGGGAATTTCTATGAGCAGTTCTTC
NA	TRBV6-5	TRBJ1-1	NA	CASSEGTNTEAFF	TGTGCCAGCAGCGAGGGGACAAACACTGAAGCTTTCTTT
NA	TRBV30	TRBJ2-7	TRBD2	CAWTSSGRSYEQYF	TGTGCCTGGACATCTAGCGGGAGGTCTTACGAGCAGTACTTC
few	TRBV6-6	TRBJ1-2	TRBD1	CASSPQGATGYTF	TGTGCCAGCAGTCCACAGGGGGCAACGGGCTACACCTTC
NA	TRBV9	TRBJ2-1	NA	CASSPYRTSYNEQFF	TGTGCCAGCTCACCTTACAGGACCTCATACAATGAGCAGTTCTTC
many	TRBV10-3	TRBJ1-1	NA	CAISEEGSTEAFF	TGTGCCATCAGTGAGGAGGGTAGCACTGAAGCTTTCTTT
NA	TRBV2	TRBJ2-7	TRBD2	CAISGDSGSHEQYF	TGTGCCATATCCGGGGATAGCGGGAGCCACGAGCAGTACTTC
NA	TRBV6-5	TRBJ1-4	NA	CASSYSQGNEKLFF	TGTGCCAGCAGTTACTCTCAGGGTAACGAAAAACTGTTTTTT
NA	TRBV5-5	TRBJ2-6	TRBD1	CASWTGGASGANVLTF	TGTGCCAGCTGGACAGGGGGGGCCTCTGGGGCCAACGTCCTGACTTTC
few	TRBV5-1	TRBJ2-7	TRBD2	CASSPRDYSYEQYF	TGCGCCAGCAGTCCCCGGGACTACTCCTACGAGCAGTACTTC
NA	TRBV30	TRBJ1-3	NA	CAWRDRGNTIYF	TGTGCCTGGAGGGACAGAGGAAACACCATATATTTT
NA	TRBV28	TRBJ2-7	NA	CASSGTQGYEQYF	TGTGCCAGCAGCGGGACACAAGGCTACGAGCAGTACTTC
NA	TRBV7-8	TRBJ1-5	TRBD1	CASRRDRSSNQPQHF	TGTGCCAGCAGGCGGGACAGGTCGAGCAATCAGCCCCAGCATTTT
NA	TRBV5-4	TRBJ2-3	NA	CASSLERVGDTQYF	TGTGCCAGCAGCTTGGAGAGGGTGGGAGATACGCAGTATTTT
few	TRBV9	TRBJ2-3	TRBD1	CASNSGASAGGRTDTQYF	TGTGCCAGCAACTCGGGTGCCTCGGCAGGGGGAAGGACAGATACGCAGTATTTT
NA	TRBV29-1	TRBJ2-1	TRBD1	CRRTGGKGEQFF	TGCAGACGGACAGGGGGTAAGGGTGAGCAGTTCTTC
few	TRBV5-1	TRBJ2-1	TRBD2	CASSSTTSGSGNEQFF	TGCGCCAGCAGCTCGACAACTAGCGGGAGTGGGAATGAGCAGTTCTTC
few	TRBV30	TRBJ2-2	NA	CAWGSGTGELFF	TGTGCCTGGGGATCGGGAACCGGGGAGCTGTTTTTT
NA	TRBV2	TRBJ2-6	NA	CASSPLAGWGANVLTF	TGTGCCAGCAGTCCTTTGGCGGGCTGGGGGGCCAACGTCCTGACTTTC
NA	TRBV6-5	TRBJ2-4	NA	CASSYSPKGENIQYF	TGTGCCAGCAGTTACTCCCCGAAGGGGGAAAACATTCAGTACTTC